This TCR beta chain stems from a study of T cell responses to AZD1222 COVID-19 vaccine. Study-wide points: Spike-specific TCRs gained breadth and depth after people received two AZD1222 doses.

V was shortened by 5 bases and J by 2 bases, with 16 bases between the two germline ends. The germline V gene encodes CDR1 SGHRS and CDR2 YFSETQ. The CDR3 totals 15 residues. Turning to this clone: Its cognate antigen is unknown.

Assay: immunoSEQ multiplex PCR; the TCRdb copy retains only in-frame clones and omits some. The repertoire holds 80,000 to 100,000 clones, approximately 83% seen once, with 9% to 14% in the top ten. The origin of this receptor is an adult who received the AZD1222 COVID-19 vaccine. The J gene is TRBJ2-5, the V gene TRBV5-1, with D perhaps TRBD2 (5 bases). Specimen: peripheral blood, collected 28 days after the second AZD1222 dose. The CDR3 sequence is CASRGIPGIQETQYF. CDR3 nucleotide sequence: TGCGCCAGCAGGGGCATTCCGGGAATTCAAGAGACCCAGTACTTC.